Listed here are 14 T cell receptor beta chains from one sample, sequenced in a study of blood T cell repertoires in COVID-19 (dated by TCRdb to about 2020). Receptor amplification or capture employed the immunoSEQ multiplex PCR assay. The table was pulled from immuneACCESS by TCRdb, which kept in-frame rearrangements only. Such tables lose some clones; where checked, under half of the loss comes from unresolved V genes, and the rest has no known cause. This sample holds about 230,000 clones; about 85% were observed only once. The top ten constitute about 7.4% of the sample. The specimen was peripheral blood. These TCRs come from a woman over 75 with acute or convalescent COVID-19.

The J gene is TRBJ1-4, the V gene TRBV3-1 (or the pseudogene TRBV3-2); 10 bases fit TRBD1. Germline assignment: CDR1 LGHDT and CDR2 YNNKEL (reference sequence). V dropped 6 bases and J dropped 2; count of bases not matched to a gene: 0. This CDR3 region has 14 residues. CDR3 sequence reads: CASRDRGTNEKLFF. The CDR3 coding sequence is TGTGCCAGCAGGGACAGGGGGACTAATGAAAAACTGTTTTTT.

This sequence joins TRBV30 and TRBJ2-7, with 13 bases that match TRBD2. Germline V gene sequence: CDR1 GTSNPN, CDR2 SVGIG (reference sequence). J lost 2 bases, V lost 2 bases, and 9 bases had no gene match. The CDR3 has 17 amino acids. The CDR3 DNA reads TGTGCCTGGAGTATCGGGGGGGGACTAGCGGGAACCTACGAGCAGTACTTC. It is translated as CAWSIGGGLAGTYEQYF. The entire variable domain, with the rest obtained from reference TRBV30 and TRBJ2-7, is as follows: SQTIHQWPATLVQPVGSPLSLECTVEGTSNPNLYWYRQAAGRGLQLLFYSVGIGQISSEVPQNLSASRPQDRQFILSSKKLLLSDSGFYLCAWSIGGGLAGTYEQYFGPGTRLTVT.

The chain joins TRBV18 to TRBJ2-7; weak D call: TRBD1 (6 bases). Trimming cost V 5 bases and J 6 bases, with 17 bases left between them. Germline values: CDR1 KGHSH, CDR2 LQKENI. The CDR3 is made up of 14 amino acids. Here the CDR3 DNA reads TGTGCCAGCTCAGAGGGGGTATCGTGGATCGAGCAGTACTTC. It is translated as CASSEGVSWIEQYF.

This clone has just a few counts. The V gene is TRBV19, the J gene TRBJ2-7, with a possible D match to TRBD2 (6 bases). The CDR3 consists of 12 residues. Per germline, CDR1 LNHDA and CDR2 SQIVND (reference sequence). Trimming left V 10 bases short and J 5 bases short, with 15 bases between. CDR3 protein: CATRGSLDEQYF. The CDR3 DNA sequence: TGTGCCACCCGGGGGAGTCTAGACGAGCAGTACTTC.

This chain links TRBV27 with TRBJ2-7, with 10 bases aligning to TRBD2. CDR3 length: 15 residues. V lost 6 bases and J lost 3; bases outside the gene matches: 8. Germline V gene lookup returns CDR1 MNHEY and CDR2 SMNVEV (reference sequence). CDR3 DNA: TGTGCCAGCAGCCTAGGAGGGACTAGCGTCTACGAGCAGTACTTC. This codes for CASSLGGTSVYEQYF.

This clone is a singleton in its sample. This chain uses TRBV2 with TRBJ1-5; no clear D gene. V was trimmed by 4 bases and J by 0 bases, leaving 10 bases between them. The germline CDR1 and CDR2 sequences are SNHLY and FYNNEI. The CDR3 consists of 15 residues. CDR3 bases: TGTGCCAGCAGTGTTGGTTCAGATAGCAATCAGCCCCAGCATTTT. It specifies CASSVGSDSNQPQHF. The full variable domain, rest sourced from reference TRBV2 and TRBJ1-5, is EPEVTQTPSHQVTQMGQEVILRCVPISNHLYFYWYRQILGQKVEFLVSFYNNEISEKSEIFDDQFSVERPDGSNFTLKIRSTKLEDSAMYFCASSVGSDSNQPQHFGDGTRLSIL.

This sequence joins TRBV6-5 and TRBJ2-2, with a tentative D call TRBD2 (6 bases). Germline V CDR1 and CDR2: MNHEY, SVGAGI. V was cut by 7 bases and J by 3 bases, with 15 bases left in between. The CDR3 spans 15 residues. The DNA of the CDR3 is TGTGCCAGCATTCGAGGGGCGGGGTACACCGGGGAGCTGTTTTTT. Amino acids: CASIRGAGYTGELFF.

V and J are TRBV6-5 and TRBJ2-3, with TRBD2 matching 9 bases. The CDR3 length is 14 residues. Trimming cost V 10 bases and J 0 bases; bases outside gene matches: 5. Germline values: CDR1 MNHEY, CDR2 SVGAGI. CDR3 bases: TGTGCCAATGGCGGGAGGGGTAGCACAGATACGCAGTATTTT. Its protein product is CANGGRGSTDTQYF.

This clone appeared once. CDR3 sequence: CASSRDGQTYEQYF. In DNA form, the CDR3 reads TGCGCCAGCAGCAGAGACGGACAGACTTACGAGCAGTACTTC. The chain combines TRBV5-1 with TRBJ2-7; D may be TRBD1 (6 bases). Trimming took off 4 bases at V and 4 bases at J, with 15 bases between the two ends. This CDR3 spans 14 amino acids. Germline values: CDR1 SGHRS, CDR2 YFSETQ.

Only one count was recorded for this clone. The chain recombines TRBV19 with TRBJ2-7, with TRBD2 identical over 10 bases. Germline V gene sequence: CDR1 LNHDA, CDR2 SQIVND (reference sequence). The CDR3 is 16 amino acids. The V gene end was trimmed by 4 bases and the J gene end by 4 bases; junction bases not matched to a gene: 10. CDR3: CASSRGLAALRYEQYF. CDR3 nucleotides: TGTGCCAGTAGTAGAGGACTAGCGGCCCTTCGGTACGAGCAGTACTTC.

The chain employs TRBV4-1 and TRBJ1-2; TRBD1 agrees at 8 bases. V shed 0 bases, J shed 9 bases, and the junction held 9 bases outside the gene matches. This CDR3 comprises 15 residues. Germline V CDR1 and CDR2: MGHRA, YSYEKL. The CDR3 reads CASSQDFTGGRSYTF. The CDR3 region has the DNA TGCGCCAGCAGCCAAGATTTTACAGGGGGGCGAAGCTACACCTTC.

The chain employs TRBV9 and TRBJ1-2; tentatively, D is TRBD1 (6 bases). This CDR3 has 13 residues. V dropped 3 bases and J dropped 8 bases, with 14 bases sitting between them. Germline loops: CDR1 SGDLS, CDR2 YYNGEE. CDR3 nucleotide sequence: TGTGCCAGCAGCGGCACAGGGATGGGAGGCTACACCTTC. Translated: CASSGTGMGGYTF. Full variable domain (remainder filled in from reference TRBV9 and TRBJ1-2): DSGVTQTPKHLITATGQRVTLRCSPRSGDLSVYWYQQSLDQGLQFLIQYYNGEERAKGNILERFSAQQFPDLHSELNLSSLELGDSALYFCASSGTGMGGYTFGSGTRLTVV.

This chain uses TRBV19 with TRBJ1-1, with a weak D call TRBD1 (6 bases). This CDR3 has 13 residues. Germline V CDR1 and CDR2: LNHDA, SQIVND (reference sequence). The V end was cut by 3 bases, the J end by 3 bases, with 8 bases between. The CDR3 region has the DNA TGTGCCAGTAGTATCAACAGGGACACTGAAGCTTTCTTT. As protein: CASSINRDTEAFF.

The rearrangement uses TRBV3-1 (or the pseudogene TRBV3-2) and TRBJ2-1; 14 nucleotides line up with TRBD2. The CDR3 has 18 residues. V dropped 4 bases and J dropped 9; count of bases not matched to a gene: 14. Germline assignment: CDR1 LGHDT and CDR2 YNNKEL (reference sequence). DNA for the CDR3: TGTGCCAGCAGCCTAAGGGCACTGGGACTAGCGGGAGTCAGTGAGCAGTTCTTC. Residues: CASSLRALGLAGVSEQFF.